The 18 T cell receptor beta chains in this list originate from one sample, sequenced in a study of metastatic and nonmetastatic thyroid tumors. TCRdb reprocessed the PCR reads using MiXCR. The repertoire holds 13,000 to 15,000 clones, with 25% to 30% as singletons. Ahead of thyroid surgery, no patient had received treatment of any kind. Sequencing was carried out using tumor tissue. The source of these receptors is a female donor with papillary thyroid cancer or a benign thyroid nodule (not recorded which). Some clones in this sample may be carry-over from other donors' samples.

This clone has only one observation. A much larger clone differs from this one at a single base, so this may be a read error. The rearrangement uses TRBV5-1 and TRBJ2-3; D unresolved. The length of the CDR3 is 14 residues. Germline V CDR1 and CDR2: SGHRS, YFSETQ. The CDR3 coding sequence is TGCGCCAGCATCTTGGAGAGTCACACAGATACGCAGTATTTT. Its protein is CASILESHTDTQYF. Full variable domain (rest looked up from reference TRBV5-1 and TRBJ2-3): KAGVTQTPRYLIKTRGQQVTLSCSPISGHRSVSWYQQTPGQGLQFLFEYFSETQRNKGNFPGRFSGRQFSNSRSEMNVSTLELGDSALYLCASILESHTDTQYFGPGTRLTVL.

The chain uses TRBV7-2 and TRBJ2-2; 8 bases are a match to TRBD1. The CDR3 is 13 residues long. The V gene's germline CDR1 is SGHTA and CDR2 FQGNSA. V shed 3 bases and J 10 bases; nucleotides not matched to a gene: 4. The CDR3 loop is CASSFQGAAELFF. CDR3 DNA: TGTGCCAGCAGCTTCCAGGGGGCGGCGGAGCTGTTTTTT.

This chain joins TRBV20-1 and TRBJ2-7, with 11 bases identical to TRBD2. V gave up 3 bases and J gave up 5 bases; unmatched junction bases: 6. Germline CDR1 reads DFQATT; CDR2 reads SNEGSKA (reference sequence). The CDR3 runs to 14 residues. The chain's CDR3 is CSARDSGRAHEQYF. The CDR3 DNA reads as TGCAGTGCTAGGGATAGCGGGAGGGCCCACGAGCAGTACTTC.

This clone has ten or more counts. J is TRBJ2-3 and V is TRBV20-1, with D perhaps matching TRBD2 (6 bases). Between the trimmed V and J ends, which lost 6 bases and 4 bases, there was a span of 11 bases. The germline gives CDR1 DFQATT, CDR2 SNEGSKA (reference sequence). The CDR3 covers 12 residues. This chain's CDR3 is CSAAGRSDTQYF. DNA for the CDR3: TGCAGTGCCGCCGGGAGATCAGATACGCAGTATTTT.

This clone was counted between two and nine times. The V and J genes are TRBV27 and TRBJ1-5; no clear D. Per germline, CDR1 MNHEY and CDR2 SMNVEV (reference sequence). The V end was cut by 4 bases, the J end by 0 bases, with 7 bases between. The CDR3 is 14 amino acids. This chain's CDR3 is CASSSTNSNQPQHF. The CDR3 DNA sequence: TGTGCCAGCAGTTCGACAAATAGCAATCAGCCCCAGCATTTT.

By share, this clone ranks as medium-sized. The chain is built from TRBV7-2 and TRBJ2-2; TRBD2 matches 7 bases. V lost 5 bases to trimming and J lost 1 base; unmatched junction nucleotides: 10. Germline V gene data show CDR1 as SGHTA and CDR2 as FQGNSA. This CDR3 comprises 17 residues. CDR3 coding DNA: TGTGCCAGCAGCCCCGTCAAGTGGGGGGGGAACACCGGGGAGCTGTTTTTT. The encoded protein is CASSPVKWGGNTGELFF.

Comments on this clone: Sequence at one end of the junction differs from germline and may be a read error. The chain links TRBV10-3 to TRBJ1-1; D remains ambiguous. Per germline, CDR1 ENHRY and CDR2 SYGVKD. CDR3 length: 14 residues. CDR3 DNA: TGTGCCATCATTGAGTCGACATGGGGCACTGAAGCTTTCTTT. Its protein product is CAIIESTWGTEAFF.

The chain joins TRBV4-2 to TRBJ1-2; TRBD1 aligns across 9 bases. The CDR3 runs 17 residues. After removal of 7 bases from V and 5 bases from J, the junction contained 17 bases not matched to a gene. Germline CDR1 reads LGHNA; CDR2 reads YNFKEQ. The CDR3 here is CASIPGQGSLTGYGYTF. For the CDR3, the DNA is TGTGCCAGCATCCCAGGACAGGGGTCCTTAACTGGGTATGGCTACACCTTC.

By share, this clone counts as medium-sized. The J gene is TRBJ2-7, the V gene TRBV2, with D maybe TRBD1 (6 bases). The germline V and J ends were trimmed by 6 bases and 2 bases, with 14 bases remaining between them. The V gene's germline CDR1 is SNHLY and CDR2 FYNNEI. This CDR3 is 14 amino acids long. The CDR3 protein is CASRKDRSPYEQYF. The DNA for the CDR3 is TGTGCCAGCAGAAAAGACAGGTCTCCCTACGAGCAGTACTTC.

This clone came up many times. The rearrangement links TRBV20-1 to TRBJ1-1; D unclear. With 3 bases removed from V and 1 base from J, the gap between germline ends came to 12 bases. Germline CDR1 DFQATT, CDR2 SNEGSKA (reference sequence). This CDR3 has 14 residues. The CDR3 protein is CSASVKGGNTEAFF. The CDR3 nucleotides are TGCAGTGCTAGCGTCAAAGGTGGGAACACTGAAGCTTTCTTT.

A word on this clone: One junction end disagrees with the germline gene, perhaps due to a read error. The chain employs TRBV20-1 and TRBJ2-7; 8 bases are a match to TRBD2. CDR1 DFQATT and CDR2 SNEGSKA come from the germline V gene (reference sequence). There are 18 residues in the CDR3. The CDR3 sequence is CSARDRRLSGGPDYEQYF. The DNA for the CDR3 is TGTAGTGCTAGAGATCGGCGGCTATCGGGAGGGCCTGACTACGAGCAGTACTTC.

This clone occurred many times. The chain couples TRBV4-2 to TRBJ2-1, with 14 bases lining up with TRBD2. The germline gives CDR1 LGHNA, CDR2 YNFKEQ. J gave up 12 bases and V 0 bases, and 10 bases lay outside the gene matches. The CDR3 has 17 residues. CDR3 in amino acids: CASSQEEPGLAGVGQFF. DNA of the CDR3: TGTGCCAGCAGCCAAGAGGAGCCGGGACTAGCGGGAGTGGGGCAGTTCTTC.

The V gene is TRBV15, the J gene TRBJ2-7; the D gene is possibly TRBD1 (5 bases). Deletions cut 5 bases from V and 4 bases from J, with 15 bases between. Germline CDR1 is LNHNV and CDR2 is YYDKDF (reference sequence). The CDR3 runs 14 residues. CDR3 DNA sequence: TGTGCCACCAGCCCAGGAGAGACAGATTACGAGCAGTACTTC. Translating it yields CATSPGETDYEQYF.

This clone was counted between two and nine times. The germline gene is not matched at one end of the junction; a read error may be the cause. Other DNA sequences in this specimen translate into the identical CDR3. The chain combines TRBV6-5 with TRBJ1-2, with TRBD1 as a possible D gene (5 bases). The CDR3 contains 16 residues. CDR1 MNHEY and CDR2 SVGAGI come from the germline V gene. CDR3: CASSYSPAGTPYGYTF. The CDR3 bases are TGTGCAAGCAGTTACTCGCCGGCAGGGACCCCCTATGGCTACACCTTC.

This clone was found a few times. The V gene is TRBV28, the J gene TRBJ2-7; D unclear. CDR1 and CDR2 (germline): MDHEN, SYDVKM. The CDR3 spans 14 residues. The V gene lost 5 bases and the J gene lost 5 bases, with 16 bases spanning the gap. The CDR3 here is CASSLPGPNHEQYF. The CDR3 nucleotides are TGTGCCAGCAGTCTCCCGGGCCCAAACCACGAGCAGTACTTC.

The chain combines TRBV11-3 with TRBJ1-4; TRBD1 aligns across 7 bases. The CDR3 sequence is 16 residues long. CDR1 SGHNT and CDR2 YENEEA come from the germline V gene. Unmatched junction bases numbered 10, after V lost 4 bases and J lost 5 bases. As DNA, the CDR3 is TGTGCCAGCAGCTCCCTGGGGGACAGTTGGAATGAAAAACTGTTTTTT. This sequence encodes CASSSLGDSWNEKLFF. The full variable domain, completed using reference TRBV11-3 and TRBJ1-4, is EAGVVQSPRYKIIEKKQPVAFWCNPISGHNTLYWYLQNLGQGPELLIRYENEEAVDDSQLPKDRFSAERLKGVDSTLKIQPAELGDSAVYLCASSSLGDSWNEKLFFGSGTQLSVL.

This clone was picked up a small number of times. Written as DNA, the CDR3 is TGTGCCAGCAGCTCCACCGGTACTAGCGGTTACGGGGAGCTGTTTTTT. Its protein is CASSSTGTSGYGELFF. The rearrangement links TRBV9 to TRBJ2-2, with 8 positions matching TRBD2. Germline V gene lookup returns CDR1 SGDLS and CDR2 YYNGEE. The CDR3 totals 16 residues. Trimming at V came to 4 bases and at J to 7 bases, leaving 12 bases not matched to a gene.

Worth noting for this clone: One end of the junction fails to match germline, which may point to a read error. The rearrangement joins TRBV28 to TRBJ2-2, with D possibly matching TRBD1 (6 bases). In germline, CDR1 is MDHEN, CDR2 SYDVKM. The CDR3 spans 15 residues. The CDR3 reads CSSSFVTRGTVELFF. For the CDR3, the DNA is TGTTCCAGCAGTTTTGTCACCAGGGGTACCGTGGAGCTGTTTTTT. The entire variable domain, with the rest obtained from reference TRBV28 and TRBJ2-2, is as follows: DVKVTQSSRYLVKRTGEKVFLECVQDMDHENMFWYRQDPGLGLRLIYFSYDVKMKEKGDIPEGYSVSREKKERFSLILESASTNQTSMYLCSSSFVTRGTVELFFGEGSRLTVL.